This T cell receptor beta chain was captured by sequencing in a study of cytomegalovirus exposure and HLA in healthy donors. Study-level points and caveats: Reports state that TCR beta sequences accurately predicted most subjects' HLA-A and HLA-B alleles.

In the PCR, 60 Vbeta and 13 Jbeta primers were used. The method was immunoSEQ multiplex PCR; TCRdb's version includes in-frame clones alone and lacks a portion of them. The table has approximately 170,000 clones, 80% to 90% seen once; the top ten hold approximately 2.4%. CDR3 length: 13 residues. The V gene's germline CDR1 is SGHDN and CDR2 FVKESK. To note about this clone: Its target is not known.

The clonotype comes from a male donor in good health and CMV-seronegative. The V and J genes are TRBV14 and TRBJ2-5; 7 nucleotides align to TRBD1. The assigned J gene may be wrong: the sequence end matches TRBJ2-7 better. The specimen was PBMCs. CDR3 sequence (DNA): TGTGCCAGCAGTCTGGGACAGACCTACGAGCAGTACTTC. This gives the protein CASSLGQTYEQYF.